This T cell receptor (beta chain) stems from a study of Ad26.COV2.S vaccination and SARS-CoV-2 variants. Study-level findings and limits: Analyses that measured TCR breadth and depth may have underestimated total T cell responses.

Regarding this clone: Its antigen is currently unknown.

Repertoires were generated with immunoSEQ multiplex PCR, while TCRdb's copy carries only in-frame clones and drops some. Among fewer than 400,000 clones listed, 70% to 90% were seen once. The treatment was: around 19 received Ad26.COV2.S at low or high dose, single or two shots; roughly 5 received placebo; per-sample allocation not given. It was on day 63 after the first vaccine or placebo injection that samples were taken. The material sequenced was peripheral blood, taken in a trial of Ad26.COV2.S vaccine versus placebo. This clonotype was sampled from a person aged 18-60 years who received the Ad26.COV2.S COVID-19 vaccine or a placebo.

In nucleotides, the CDR3 is TGCGCCAGCAGCTTGGGGACAGATATCTCCTACGAGCAGTACTTC. Translation gives CASSLGTDISYEQYF. The chain has TRBV5-1 and TRBJ2-7, with D possibly matching TRBD1 (6 bases). The CDR3 runs to 15 residues. The ends were cut back, 0 bases at V and 0 bases at J, with 10 bases in the middle. Germline lookup yields CDR1 SGHRS and CDR2 YFSETQ.